This T cell receptor (beta chain) originates from a study of OX40 agonist ivuxolimab in advanced cancers. The germline V gene has CDR1 SEHNR and CDR2 FQNEAQ (reference sequence). The V and J ends lost 4 bases and 7 bases, in that order; junction bases with no gene match: 11. The CDR3 runs to 16 residues. Profiling relied on immunoSEQ multiplex PCR, and the TCRdb table lists in-frame clones only, not all of them. The sample records under 70,000 clones, 80% to 90% being singletons. The chain recombines TRBV7-9 with TRBJ2-1; 9 bases map to TRBD1. This TCR derives from an adult with an advanced solid tumor such as melanoma, head and neck, liver or kidney cancer. The sample in question was CD4+ or CD8+ T cells sorted from blood, obtained in a trial of the OX40 agonist ivuxolimab. CDR3 sequence (DNA): TGTGCCAGCAGCTCGCTAGGGACAGGGCTTGAAAATGAGCAGTTCTTC. Translation: CASSSLGTGLENEQFF.